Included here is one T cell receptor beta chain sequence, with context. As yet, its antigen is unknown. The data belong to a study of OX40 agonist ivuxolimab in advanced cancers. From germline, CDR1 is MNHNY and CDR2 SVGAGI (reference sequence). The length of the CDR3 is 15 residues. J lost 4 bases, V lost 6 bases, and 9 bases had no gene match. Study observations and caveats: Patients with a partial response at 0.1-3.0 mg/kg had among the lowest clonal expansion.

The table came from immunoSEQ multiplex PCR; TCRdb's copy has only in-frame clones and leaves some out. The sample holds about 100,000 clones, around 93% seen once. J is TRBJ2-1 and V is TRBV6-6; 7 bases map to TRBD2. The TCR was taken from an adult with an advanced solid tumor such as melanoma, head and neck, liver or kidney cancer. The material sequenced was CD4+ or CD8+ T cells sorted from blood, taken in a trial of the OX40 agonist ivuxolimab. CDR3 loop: CASSLSGLQYNEQFF. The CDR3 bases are TGTGCCAGCAGCCTCTCGGGACTACAGTACAATGAGCAGTTCTTC.